This is a list of T cell receptor beta chains from one sample in a study of blood T cell repertoires in COVID-19. Only in-frame clones appear in the TCRdb table, and some are missing; sequencing was by immunoSEQ multiplex PCR. The data contain over 200,000 clones, 85% to 90% of them seen just once; the ten biggest clones take up more than 13%. Sequenced material: PBMCs or T cells enriched from blood (not recorded which). The receptors stem from a man aged 25-45 years who had been exposed to COVID-19. CDR3s include the opening cysteine and the closing phenylalanine or tryptophan. The D gene is left open where the match is weak. Expanded clones are given a class, and other clones once, few, many or no size at all.

CDR3nt: TGTGCCAGCAGCCCCAGGAGCGGATCGAACACTGAAGCTTTCTTT
CDR3aa: CASSPRSGSNTEAFF
j_gene: TRBJ1-1
d_gene: .
v_gene: TRBV7-9
abundance: .

CDR3nt: TGTGCCAGTAACCGACTAGCGGGCGAAACCTCCTACAATGAGCAGTTCTTC
CDR3aa: CASNRLAGETSYNEQFF
j_gene: TRBJ2-1
d_gene: TRBD2
v_gene: TRBV19
abundance: .

CDR3nt: TGTGCCAGCAGCCAAGATCTTGGGGCGGGGGTACCTGAAGCTTTCTTT
CDR3aa: CASSQDLGAGVPEAFF
j_gene: TRBJ1-1
d_gene: .
v_gene: TRBV14
abundance: .

CDR3nt: TGTGCCAGCAGCCCTGGGACACCCTCGCTTCGAGCTTTCTTT
CDR3aa: CASSPGTPSLRAFF
j_gene: TRBJ1-1
d_gene: .
v_gene: TRBV7-9
abundance: .

CDR3nt: TGTGCCAGCAGCCCGACAAGAATAAATGAAAAACTGTTTTTT
CDR3aa: CASSPTRINEKLFF
j_gene: TRBJ1-4
d_gene: .
v_gene: TRBV2
abundance: .

CDR3nt: TGTGCCAGCTCACCAGCTACAGGGTTCGCAACTAATGAAAAACTGTTTTTT
CDR3aa: CASSPATGFATNEKLFF
j_gene: TRBJ1-4
d_gene: .
v_gene: TRBV18
abundance: .

CDR3nt: TGTGCCAGCAGCCAAAGAAGCCAGTATCAGGGGGCGAGAGCCACTGAAGCTTTCTTT
CDR3aa: CASSQRSQYQGARATEAFF
j_gene: TRBJ1-1
d_gene: TRBD1
v_gene: TRBV3-1/TRBV3-2
abundance: .

CDR3nt: TGCGCCAGCAGCTTGGGGCTAGCATTAGCCTACGAGCAGTACTTC
CDR3aa: CASSLGLALAYEQYF
j_gene: TRBJ2-7
d_gene: .
v_gene: TRBV5-1
abundance: .

CDR3nt: TGTGCCAGCAGCTTAGACGGCAGGGCCGCGTCTTCCGGCTATGGCTACACCTTC
CDR3aa: CASSLDGRAASSGYGYTF
j_gene: TRBJ1-2
d_gene: .
v_gene: TRBV7-9
abundance: .

CDR3nt: TGTGCCAGTGCCGAGGGGGCGGCTAATGAAAAACTGTTTTTT
CDR3aa: CASAEGAANEKLFF
j_gene: TRBJ1-4
d_gene: TRBD1
v_gene: TRBV7-9
abundance: .

CDR3nt: TGCAGTGCTCACTGGTCGGACACCATATATTTT
CDR3aa: CSAHWSDTIYF
j_gene: TRBJ1-3
d_gene: .
v_gene: TRBV20-1
abundance: .

CDR3nt: TGCAGCGTGGCGACAGGGGGCGGCTATGGCTACACCTTC
CDR3aa: CSVATGGGYGYTF
j_gene: TRBJ1-2
d_gene: TRBD1
v_gene: TRBV29-1
abundance: .

CDR3nt: TGCGCCAGCAGCTTTCAGGGGGCGAACACTGAAGCTTTCTTT
CDR3aa: CASSFQGANTEAFF
j_gene: TRBJ1-1
d_gene: TRBD1
v_gene: TRBV5-1
abundance: .

CDR3nt: TGTGCCAGCAGTTTCGGAGGGTCGGGTACTGAAGCTTTCTTT
CDR3aa: CASSFGGSGTEAFF
j_gene: TRBJ1-1
d_gene: .
v_gene: TRBV27
abundance: .

CDR3nt: TGTGCCAGCAGCCAAGATCGGTCGTCGCAGTACTTC
CDR3aa: CASSQDRSSQYF
j_gene: TRBJ2-5
d_gene: .
v_gene: TRBV4-2
abundance: .

CDR3nt: TGTGCCATCAGTACAGGGTTCAATCAGCCCCAGCATTTT
CDR3aa: CAISTGFNQPQHF
j_gene: TRBJ1-5
d_gene: .
v_gene: TRBV10-3
abundance: .

CDR3nt: TGCAGCGTTCGGACTAGCGGCACCTACGAGCAGTACTTC
CDR3aa: CSVRTSGTYEQYF
j_gene: TRBJ2-7
d_gene: TRBD2
v_gene: TRBV29-1
abundance: once

CDR3nt: TGCGCCAGCAGCTTTCCGGGACAGAGGGAGACCCAGTACTTC
CDR3aa: CASSFPGQRETQYF
j_gene: TRBJ2-5
d_gene: TRBD1
v_gene: TRBV5-1
abundance: .

CDR3nt: TGTGCCAGCTCACCGGCCGGGGGACTAGGGAGTACTAATGAGCAGTTCTTC
CDR3aa: CASSPAGGLGSTNEQFF
j_gene: TRBJ2-1
d_gene: TRBD2
v_gene: TRBV18
abundance: .

CDR3nt: TGTGCCAGCAGCCAAGATTTAGGGGGTGCTAACTATGGCTACACCTTC
CDR3aa: CASSQDLGGANYGYTF
j_gene: TRBJ1-2
d_gene: .
v_gene: TRBV3-1/TRBV3-2
abundance: .

CDR3nt: TGTGCCAGCAGCTCCCCGAGTAGCGGGGATTACAATGAGCAGTTCTTC
CDR3aa: CASSSPSSGDYNEQFF
j_gene: TRBJ2-1
d_gene: TRBD2
v_gene: TRBV5-4
abundance: .

CDR3nt: TGCAGCGTTGATAAAATGGGGACAGGGCAAGAGACCCAGTACTTC
CDR3aa: CSVDKMGTGQETQYF
j_gene: TRBJ2-5
d_gene: TRBD1
v_gene: TRBV29-1
abundance: .

CDR3nt: TGCGCCAGCAGGGAGACAGGACACACTGAAGCTTTCTTT
CDR3aa: CASRETGHTEAFF
j_gene: TRBJ1-1
d_gene: .
v_gene: TRBV10-1
abundance: .

CDR3nt: TGTGCCAGCAGCCGTTCGGAGGGGGCGAGCTATGGCTACACCTTC
CDR3aa: CASSRSEGASYGYTF
j_gene: TRBJ1-2
d_gene: TRBD1
v_gene: TRBV3-1/TRBV3-2
abundance: .

CDR3nt: TGTGCCAGCAGCTTAATGGGGACAGGGGCCTCCCAGACCCAGTACTTC
CDR3aa: CASSLMGTGASQTQYF
j_gene: TRBJ2-5
d_gene: TRBD1
v_gene: TRBV7-7
abundance: .

CDR3nt: TGTGCCAGTAGTTTCCGGGACAGGGCGGGCGGAAACACCATATATTTT
CDR3aa: CASSFRDRAGGNTIYF
j_gene: TRBJ1-3
d_gene: TRBD1
v_gene: TRBV19
abundance: .

CDR3nt: TGTGCCAGCAGCCCCACCGCGGGGGGGCGGACAGATACGCAGTATTTT
CDR3aa: CASSPTAGGRTDTQYF
j_gene: TRBJ2-3
d_gene: TRBD2
v_gene: TRBV7-2
abundance: .

CDR3nt: TGTGCCATCAGTAACAACAGAGCCTCCTATGGCTACACCTTC
CDR3aa: CAISNNRASYGYTF
j_gene: TRBJ1-2
d_gene: .
v_gene: TRBV10-3
abundance: .

CDR3nt: TGTGCCACCAGCAGAGATGTGGGACAGGGGCTAGATACGCAGTATTTT
CDR3aa: CATSRDVGQGLDTQYF
j_gene: TRBJ2-3
d_gene: TRBD1
v_gene: TRBV15
abundance: .

CDR3nt: TGTGCCAGCAGCTTAGATCGTCATGGCTACACCTTC
CDR3aa: CASSLDRHGYTF
j_gene: TRBJ1-2
d_gene: .
v_gene: TRBV11-3
abundance: .

CDR3nt: TGTGCCAGCAGTGGATTTGAAGAGGTGGCTCGAGAGACCCAGTACTTC
CDR3aa: CASSGFEEVARETQYF
j_gene: TRBJ2-5
d_gene: .
v_gene: TRBV25-1
abundance: .

CDR3nt: TGTGCCAGCAGTTTAGCGGGGGGAGAGACCCAGTACTTC
CDR3aa: CASSLAGGETQYF
j_gene: TRBJ2-5
d_gene: .
v_gene: TRBV12-3/TRBV12-4
abundance: once

CDR3nt: TGTGCCAGCAGCGGGACAGGTACTACCGGGGAGCTGTTTTTT
CDR3aa: CASSGTGTTGELFF
j_gene: TRBJ2-2
d_gene: TRBD1
v_gene: TRBV9
abundance: .

CDR3nt: TGCAGCGTTGAGGTAAAGGGGGCAGATACGCAGTATTTT
CDR3aa: CSVEVKGADTQYF
j_gene: TRBJ2-3
d_gene: .
v_gene: TRBV29-1
abundance: .

CDR3nt: TGTGCCAGTAGTATCGCCGGGGAGCTGTTTTTT
CDR3aa: CASSIAGELFF
j_gene: TRBJ2-2
d_gene: .
v_gene: TRBV19
abundance: .

CDR3nt: TGCAGTGCTAGTAGCGGGAGCAATCAGCCCCAGCATTTT
CDR3aa: CSASSGSNQPQHF
j_gene: TRBJ1-5
d_gene: .
v_gene: TRBV20-1
abundance: .

CDR3nt: TGCGCCAGCAGCCCAACCCGTAGACAGGGAGGAGAAAAACTGTTTTTT
CDR3aa: CASSPTRRQGGEKLFF
j_gene: TRBJ1-4
d_gene: TRBD1
v_gene: TRBV5-1
abundance: .

CDR3nt: TGTGCCATCAGTGATAGGGGCACCGGGGAGCTGTTTTTT
CDR3aa: CAISDRGTGELFF
j_gene: TRBJ2-2
d_gene: .
v_gene: TRBV10-3
abundance: .

CDR3nt: TGTGCCAGCAGTTTAGATTTGGGCACCCTCCACTTT
CDR3aa: CASSLDLGTLHF
j_gene: TRBJ1-6
d_gene: .
v_gene: TRBV28
abundance: .

CDR3nt: TGTGCCAGCAGCCAAGTTCCGAGCGTGGGTACAGATACGCAGTATTTT
CDR3aa: CASSQVPSVGTDTQYF
j_gene: TRBJ2-3
d_gene: .
v_gene: TRBV3-1/TRBV3-2
abundance: .

CDR3nt: TGTGCCAGCAGCTTTCGGGGGATGGGAGGCTACACCTTC
CDR3aa: CASSFRGMGGYTF
j_gene: TRBJ1-2
d_gene: .
v_gene: TRBV5-8
abundance: .

CDR3nt: TGTGCCAGCTCACCACCGGGCAGGGAAGGTGAGACCCAGTACTTC
CDR3aa: CASSPPGREGETQYF
j_gene: TRBJ2-5
d_gene: .
v_gene: TRBV18
abundance: .

CDR3nt: TGCAGCGTCGCTCCCCGCCCGGCTAACTATGGCTACACCTTC
CDR3aa: CSVAPRPANYGYTF
j_gene: TRBJ1-2
d_gene: .
v_gene: TRBV29-1
abundance: .

CDR3nt: TGTGCCAGCAGCTTTAGTTCTTATTCGGCGGGAGGCTACACCTTC
CDR3aa: CASSFSSYSAGGYTF
j_gene: TRBJ1-2
d_gene: .
v_gene: TRBV11-2
abundance: .

CDR3nt: TGTGCCAGCAGCCAAGATGCGCAGGGCGGCACTGAAGCTTTCTTT
CDR3aa: CASSQDAQGGTEAFF
j_gene: TRBJ1-1
d_gene: .
v_gene: TRBV14
abundance: once

CDR3nt: TGCAGCGTACTAGTTTTGTCCGGGGAGCTGTTTTTT
CDR3aa: CSVLVLSGELFF
j_gene: TRBJ2-2
d_gene: .
v_gene: TRBV29-1
abundance: .

CDR3nt: TGTGCCAGCAGTGACTCGGGGACAGCTAGCACAGATACGCAGTATTTT
CDR3aa: CASSDSGTASTDTQYF
j_gene: TRBJ2-3
d_gene: TRBD1
v_gene: TRBV25-1
abundance: .

CDR3nt: TGTGCCACCAGCAGAGATTCAGGGGGCGACTATGGCTACACCTTC
CDR3aa: CATSRDSGGDYGYTF
j_gene: TRBJ1-2
d_gene: TRBD1
v_gene: TRBV15
abundance: .

CDR3nt: TGCGCCAGCAGCCAAGAAGGGGGTGGTGAAAAACTGTTTTTT
CDR3aa: CASSQEGGGEKLFF
j_gene: TRBJ1-4
d_gene: .
v_gene: TRBV4-1
abundance: .

CDR3nt: TGTGCCAGCAGCCCCCTATCCTTAACTAGCGGGGGCACCGGGGAGCTGTTTTTT
CDR3aa: CASSPLSLTSGGTGELFF
j_gene: TRBJ2-2
d_gene: TRBD2
v_gene: TRBV4-2
abundance: .